The clone carrying this T cell receptor beta chain was detected only a few times. The antigen remains unidentified. This sample was taken from a study of human T cells and chemical hapten exposure. As for the study in general: Yields of TCR per sample differed, chiefly owing to small differences in pooled library volume. Broader study findings: The study found that DPC sensitization did not change TCRs above 1 in 1000 frequency.

Whole blood that had not been fractionated was the source of extracted total RNA. The study's library attached unique molecular identifiers to single cDNA molecules. Per the study methods: Between about 23,224 and 700,000 TCRs appeared in each sample, and the median stood at about 93,000. TCRdb reprocessed the 5' RACE reads via MiXCR and lists one record per CDR3 protein. The authors' filters were not applied to this entry. The table has 110,000 or so distinct CDR3 sequences, approximately 20% seen once; the top ten hold 2.8%. The TCR originated in a human donor in good health.

CDR3 in amino acids: CSARDQSTATDTQYF. For the CDR3, the DNA is TGCAGTGCTAGAGATCAATCGACGGCAACAGATACGCAGTATTTT. The chain recombines TRBV20-1 with TRBJ2-3; D gene ambiguous. Germline CDR1 reads DFQATT; CDR2 reads SNEGSKA (reference sequence). V lost 0 bases and J lost 3, with 13 bases in between. The CDR3 extends over 15 amino acids.